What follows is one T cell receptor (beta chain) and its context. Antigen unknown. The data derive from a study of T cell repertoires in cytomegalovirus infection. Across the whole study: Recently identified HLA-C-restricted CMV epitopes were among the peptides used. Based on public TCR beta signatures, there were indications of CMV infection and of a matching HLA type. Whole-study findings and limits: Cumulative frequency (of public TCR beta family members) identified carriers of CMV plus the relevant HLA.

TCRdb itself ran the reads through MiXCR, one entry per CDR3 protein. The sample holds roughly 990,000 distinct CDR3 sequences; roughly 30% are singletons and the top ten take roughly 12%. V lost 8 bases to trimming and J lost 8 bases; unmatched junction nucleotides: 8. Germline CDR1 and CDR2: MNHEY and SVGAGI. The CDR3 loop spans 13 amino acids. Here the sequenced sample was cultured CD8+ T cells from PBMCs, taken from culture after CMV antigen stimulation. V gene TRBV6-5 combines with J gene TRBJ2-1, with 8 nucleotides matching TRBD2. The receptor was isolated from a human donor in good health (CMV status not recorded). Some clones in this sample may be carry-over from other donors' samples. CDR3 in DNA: TGTGCCAGCTCTCACGGGGGGGGTGATGAGCAGTTCTTC. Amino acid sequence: CASSHGGGDEQFF.